This T cell receptor beta chain was sequenced during a study of control samples from healthy donors and cancer patients. This clone was seen more than once but under ten times. Clones were sequenced by immunoSEQ multiplex PCR, and TCRdb holds only the in-frame ones, with some missing. The sample lists some 90,000 clones, roughly nine tenths occurring once. Germline lookup yields CDR1 LGHNA and CDR2 YSLEER. CDR3 length equals 17 residues. Trimming shortened V by 1 base and J by 2 bases, and 17 bases separated the two germline ends. The chain links TRBV4-3 to TRBJ1-1; tentative D call: TRBD1 (5 bases). Sequenced input: blood. The clonotype comes from an older woman in good health. CDR3 in DNA: TGCGCCAGCAGCCAAGGGGGGGGATCGCGGGGAAACACTGAAGCTTTCTTT. Translation gives CASSQGGGSRGNTEAFF.